The T cell receptor (beta chain) under discussion was sequenced for a study of T cell clonality in common variable immunodeficiency (dated by TCRdb to 2015 to 2017). The CDR3 runs 13 residues from the cysteine to the phenylalanine. Only the CDR3 bases that were read are kept: 30 of them, in frame from base 1. Relative to germline, V is 5 bases shorter and J is 9 bases shorter, with 11 bases between their ends. Sequences SNHLY (CDR1) and FYNNEI (CDR2) are obtained from the germline V gene. For sequencing input, CVID and control samples contributed equivalent amounts of genomic DNA. For every sample, a 60 bp segment covering the rearranged TCRbeta CDR3 region was amplified and then sequenced. TCRbeta amplification used the immunoSEQ assay, a bias-corrected multiplex PCR with high-throughput sequencing. The study's own analysis went as follows. Each unique nucleotide sequence was treated as a clone and annotated with V, D and J genes, copy number and frequency. Sequences were labeled productive if in frame, and non-productive if out of frame or containing stop codons. Clonality was calculated from Shannon's entropy as previously described. The predicted amino acid sequences of productive clones were used to derive mean CDR3 Kyte-Doolittle hydropathy. Using the R hclust function, scaled V gene usage was clustered hierarchically with Manhattan distance and complete linkage. To assess clone sharing by CDR3 amino acid sequence, 12 repertoires per group were resampled over 100 rounds. The repertoires were searched for around 70 published EBV-specific and 245 published CMV-specific TCRbeta sequences. A couple of CVID samples yielding fewer than 10,000 sequences were excluded from analysis, leaving approximately 46 CVID repertoires. TCRdb took this table from immuneACCESS and kept in-frame rearrangements with V and J called. Such tables lack part of the clones; where checked against another copy, unresolved V genes explain under half of the gap, and the rest is unexplained. That table gives V, J and clone size, and the DNA gave D and trimming. For this sample, tens of thousands of clones appear and none is a singleton. The ten top clones hold around 2.8% of the sample.

This clone was seen at least ten times. Its antigen is still unknown. From the germline J gene comes the end of the CDR3, since the read stops 3 residues before it. Most of the CVID patients and most of the healthy controls were of Caucasian heritage. Heparinized peripheral whole blood samples of roughly 5 to 9 ml were obtained from each donor. Genomic DNA from adults with common variable immune deficiency (CVID) and from healthy adult controls was the source for sequencing TCRbeta CDR3 repertoires. The control group comprised approximately 22 healthy adult volunteers, some 12 female and 10 or so male, aged roughly 23 to 70 years with a mean age of roughly 35. Diluted blood was density-centrifuged over Hypaque 1077 or Ficoll-Paque to isolate peripheral blood mononuclear cells. Genomic DNA was extracted from unsorted mononuclear cells by Qiagen column purification or by a centrifugation-based method.

The paper as a whole reports these results and caveats: Although equal DNA input was used, an average of roughly 85,000 unique sequences per sample was obtained for controls, compared with some 30,000 for CVID samples. Fewer TCRbeta clones were shared among CVID subjects than among healthy controls (p < 0.0001). Correlations of repertoire features with clinical complications were constrained by heterogeneity among patients within the CVID cohort. Compared with healthy controls, CVID subjects showed increased TCRbeta clonality (t-test p = 0.018), a feature most characteristic of about a third of subjects. Reportedly, TCRbeta sequences from CVID had fewer deletions and N-nucleotide insertions, and highly modified clones with 13 or more V deletions were absent from CVID. According to the authors, finding the cause of the higher clonality in CVID would require sequencing the repertoires of T cell subpopulations.

The sequence joins TRBV2 to TRBJ1-6; the D gene assignment is ambiguous. Sequencing was performed on peripheral blood mononuclear cells. The TCR originated in a person between 18 and 69 years old in good health. The sequenced part of the CDR3 DNA is TGTGCCAGCAGTCCGGGTGCGTCTTCACCC. This encodes CASSPGASSP. The whole CDR3 protein reads CASSPGASSPLHF.